A single T cell receptor beta chain is shown here with its context. The sample contains more than one DNA sequence encoding this CDR3. Using immunoSEQ multiplex PCR, the repertoire was profiled, and TCRdb retains in-frame clones only, with some absent. The profile shows about 260,000 clones, about 85% of them singletons. The data were obtained in a study of blood T cell repertoires in COVID-19. The V and J ends lost 3 bases and 6 bases respectively, with 12 bases between them. Germline CDR1 GTSNPN, CDR2 SVGIG (reference sequence). CDR3 length: 13 amino acids. The genes are TRBV30 and TRBJ1-5; D may be TRBD1 (5 bases). Sequencing was carried out using peripheral blood. The source is a man in his late teens or twenties with active or convalescent COVID-19. The CDR3 loop reads CAWSGGTGQPQHF. The CDR3, as DNA: TGTGCCTGGAGCGGAGGGACGGGTCAGCCCCAGCATTTT.